This TCR beta chain was observed in a study of blood T cell repertoires in COVID-19. As for the study in general: Sources were T cells, B-cell-depleted T cells, or PBMCs; the material itself was cDNA or gDNA.

Method: immunoSEQ multiplex PCR; TCRdb's copy keeps in-frame clones and lacks some. The profile shows around 140,000 clones, about nine tenths of them singletons. The germline V gene encodes CDR1 SGHNT and CDR2 YYREEE (reference sequence). The germline V and J ends were trimmed by 4 bases and 4 bases, with 8 bases remaining between them. The CDR3 spans 12 residues. A COVID-19 case had been met by exposed participants during the 2 weeks before study entry. The receptor was isolated from a woman aged 40 to 55 who had been exposed to COVID-19. This sequence joins TRBV5-4 and TRBJ1-1; unclear D gene. The specimen was PBMCs or T cells enriched from blood (not recorded which). The CDR3: CASSPPGTEAFF. The CDR3 nucleotides read TGTGCCAGCAGCCCCCCGGGCACTGAAGCTTTCTTT.